Listed here are 2 T cell receptor beta chains from one sample, sequenced in a study of T cell repertoires in cytomegalovirus infection. Antigens for these TCRs are unknown. TCRdb fed the reads into MiXCR, producing one record per CDR3 protein. The sample includes 700,000 to 900,000 distinct CDR3 sequences, about 28% of them seen just once. The material sequenced was cultured CD8+ T cells from PBMCs, taken from culture after CMV antigen stimulation. The receptors here all came from a human donor in good health (CMV status not recorded). Some clones in this sample may be carry-over from other donors' samples.

The chain combines TRBV6-1 with TRBJ1-2; D might be TRBD1 (6 bases). The V and J ends lost 2 bases and 6 bases respectively, with 16 bases between them. Germline V CDR1 and CDR2: MNHNS, SASEGT. There are 15 residues in the CDR3. The CDR3 loop reads CASSELSGQSNGYTF. The CDR3 DNA sequence: TGTGCCAGCAGTGAACTATCGGGACAATCAAATGGCTACACCTTC.

Concerning this clonotype itself: A much larger clone lies one base from this, so it may be a read error. The chain uses TRBV2 and TRBJ2-3; no clear D. V shed 7 bases and J shed 4 bases, with 3 bases lying between them. This CDR3 comprises 10 residues. The germline V gene has CDR1 SNHLY and CDR2 FYNNEI. Written as DNA, the CDR3 is TGTGCCAGCATTTCAGATACGCAGTATTTT. Its protein product is CASISDTQYF.